Below, one TCR beta chain is given with its context. Its antigen is not known. Other DNA sequences in this sample translate to the same CDR3. This sample is drawn from a study of shared clonotypes between healthy human individuals. Study-level information: Contributing individuals were a couple of females and three males aged 18 to 49. Three plates were used per donor for CD4 naive, three for CD4 memory, two for CD8 naive and one for CD8 memory.

Method: immunoSEQ multiplex PCR; TCRdb's copy keeps in-frame clones and lacks some. Of over 2,000,000 clones listed, roughly 95% are singletons. Broader study findings: Between a few donors, naive CD4 clonotypes were shared at a level of about 5%. Unshared clonotypes carried lower generation probabilities than those common to all four donors.

The CDR3 has 14 amino acids. The V end lost 6 bases, the J end lost 0 bases, and 10 bases lay between the germline ends. Germline values: CDR1 MDHEN, CDR2 SYDVKM. CD45RO-negative cells were positively selected for CCR7, leaving out terminally differentiated effector memory CD45RA+ cells. This TCR came from a man younger than 35 in good health. Some clones in this sample may be carry-over from other donors' samples. V gene TRBV28 combines with J gene TRBJ2-3; D is uncertain. The sequencing sample was made of naive CD8+ T cells from PBMCs. The CDR3 bases are TGTGCCAGCAGCTTCTCTGCTAGCACAGATACGCAGTATTTT. Its translation is CASSFSASTDTQYF.